This T cell receptor (beta chain) came from a study of Ad26.COV2.S vaccination and SARS-CoV-2 variants. Regarding treatment: over 15 received Ad26.COV2.S at low or high dose, single or two shots; 5 received placebo; per-sample allocation not given. The samples were gathered on day 63 after the first injection of vaccine or placebo. Recruitment in Boston yielded a donor of adult age, 18-55 years. Regarding this clone: Antigen unknown.

Study-level points and caveats: TCR breadth and depth analyses may have underestimated total T cell responses.

The CDR3 is 13 amino acids. Trimming cost V 2 bases and J 7 bases, with 12 bases left between them. CDR1 SEHNR and CDR2 FQNEAQ come from the germline V gene (reference sequence). Generated by immunoSEQ multiplex PCR, the TCRdb table keeps only in-frame clones and is missing some. In the table there are about 350,000 clones, roughly 85% of which are singletons. Here the sequenced sample was peripheral blood, taken in a trial of Ad26.COV2.S vaccine versus placebo. The V gene is TRBV7-9, the J gene TRBJ2-7; maybe TRBD1 (5 bases). The sequence was collected from a person aged 18-65 years who received the Ad26.COV2.S COVID-19 vaccine or a placebo. CDR3 amino acids: CASSLSGAEEQYF. For the CDR3, the DNA is TGTGCCAGCAGCTTATCTGGGGCGGAGGAGCAGTACTTC.